The clone carrying this T cell receptor beta chain was seen just once. The antigen is unknown. Using its own MiXCR run on the reads, TCRdb lists one record per CDR3 protein. The table records approximately 350,000 distinct CDR3 sequences, roughly a third of them present only once. The data stem from a study of T cell repertoires in cytomegalovirus infection. The V and J ends lost 5 bases and 4 bases, in that order; junction bases with no gene match: 13. Germline CDR1 LGHNA, CDR2 YNFKEQ. The CDR3 is 17 residues long. The J gene is TRBJ2-2, the V gene TRBV4-2, with 7 bases matching TRBD2. The source of this sequence is a human donor in good health (CMV status not recorded). Some clones in this sample may be carry-over from other donors' samples. Material: cultured PBMCs, obtained from culture after CMV antigen stimulation. This chain's CDR3 is CASSSKAGREPTGELFF. The DNA of the CDR3 is TGTGCCAGCAGCTCAAAAGCGGGGCGGGAGCCCACCGGGGAGCTGTTTTTT.